Listed here are 3 T cell receptor beta chains from one sample, sequenced in a study of T cells in Graves' hyperthyroidism and ophthalmopathy. Template material for amplifying TCR beta CDR3 regions consisted of RNA transcripts. The primer set for the first-round RT-PCR of the TCR CDR3 was HTBI. TCRdb reprocessed the multiplex PCR reads with MiXCR, giving one entry per CDR3 protein. The data show around 420,000 distinct CDR3 sequences, more than 15% seen once. Sequenced sample: blood. The receptors were sampled from a woman between 18 and 29 years old with Graves' hyperthyroidism.

The chain has TRBV4-2 and TRBJ2-5; TRBD1 matches 7 bases. Germline lookup yields CDR1 LGHNA and CDR2 YNFKEQ. This CDR3 has 15 residues. Trimming cost V 3 bases and J 2 bases; bases outside gene matches: 6. CDR3 nucleotide sequence: TGTGCCAGCAGCCAGGATACGGACAGGCAAGAGACCCAGTACTTC. Translation gives CASSQDTDRQETQYF.

This clonotype was counted at least ten times. The V and J genes are TRBV12-3 or TRBV12-4 and TRBJ1-2; D unclear. Trimming removed 2 bases from V and 1 base from J, with 5 bases in between. The CDR3 is made up of 13 amino acids. The CDR3 is CASSLQYNYGYTF. The DNA for the CDR3 is TGTGCCAGCAGTTTACAGTATAACTATGGCTACACCTTC.

This clonotype has a count of ten or more. The rearrangement links TRBV28 to TRBJ2-1; 9 bases are shared with TRBD2. The CDR3 is made up of 15 amino acids. With 6 bases clipped from V and 4 bases from J, the junction kept 7 bases outside the gene matches. Germline CDR1 and CDR2: MDHEN and SYDVKM. The CDR3 loop reads CASSPGLAPYNEQFF. CDR3 coding DNA: TGTGCCAGCAGCCCAGGACTAGCGCCATACAATGAGCAGTTCTTC.